The rows below give T cell receptor beta chains drawn from one sample of a study of vaccination and CD4 T cells after COVID-19. Antigens for these TCRs are unknown. TCRdb passed the PCR reads through MiXCR, listing each CDR3 protein once. The table lists 6,500 to 8,500 distinct CDR3 sequences, around 62% of them singletons. What was sequenced was CD4+ T cells from blood, cultured in vitro. Every receptor here comes from a human donor who had recovered from COVID-19. Both conserved end residues are part of each CDR3. The order of the fields is CDR3 protein, CDR3 DNA, clone size, J gene, V gene, D gene. D genes are given only for firm matches. The size field is filled for only some rows; it gives once, few, many or a size class.

CDR3 protein: CASSPRDGLSSPLHF
CDR3 DNA: TGTGCCAGCAGCCCGCGGGACGGCTTATCTTCACCCCTCCACTTT
clone size: -
J gene: TRBJ1-6
V gene: TRBV7-9
D gene: -

CDR3 protein: CATKTDMNTEAFF
CDR3 DNA: TGTGCCACCAAGACGGATATGAACACTGAAGCTTTCTTT
clone size: -
J gene: TRBJ1-1
V gene: TRBV2
D gene: -

CDR3 protein: CARPIPGQHSYEQYF
CDR3 DNA: TGTGCCAGGCCCATACCGGGACAGCACTCCTACGAGCAGTACTTC
clone size: -
J gene: TRBJ2-7
V gene: TRBV21-1
D gene: -

CDR3 protein: CASSYSRGRRYGYTF
CDR3 DNA: TGTGCCAGCAGTTACTCGAGGGGGCGCAGATATGGCTACACCTTC
clone size: -
J gene: TRBJ1-2
V gene: TRBV6-5
D gene: TRBD1

CDR3 protein: CASSYRSTYEQYF
CDR3 DNA: TGTGCCAGCAGCTACAGGAGCACCTACGAGCAGTACTTC
clone size: -
J gene: TRBJ2-7
V gene: TRBV5-4
D gene: -

CDR3 protein: CASSYSDTQYF
CDR3 DNA: TGTGCCAGCAGTTACTCAGATACGCAGTATTTT
clone size: once
J gene: TRBJ2-3
V gene: TRBV6-5
D gene: -

CDR3 protein: CASSIEDRYEAFF
CDR3 DNA: TGTGCCAGCAGTATCGAGGACAGGTATGAAGCTTTCTTT
clone size: -
J gene: TRBJ1-1
V gene: TRBV28
D gene: TRBD1

CDR3 protein: CASSPQGRGANTEAFF
CDR3 DNA: TGTGCCAGCAGCCCCCAGGGTAGGGGGGCGAACACTGAAGCTTTCTTT
clone size: -
J gene: TRBJ1-1
V gene: TRBV7-3
D gene: -

CDR3 protein: CASLPRDRRYSNQPQHF
CDR3 DNA: TGTGCCAGCTTACCCCGGGACAGGCGTTATAGCAATCAGCCCCAGCATTTT
clone size: -
J gene: TRBJ1-5
V gene: TRBV28
D gene: TRBD1

CDR3 protein: CATSESGGLVHETQYF
CDR3 DNA: TGTGCCACCAGTGAATCGGGGGGACTAGTCCACGAGACCCAGTACTTC
clone size: -
J gene: TRBJ2-5
V gene: TRBV24-1
D gene: TRBD2